These 31 T cell receptor beta chains came from one sample sequenced in a study of blood T cell repertoires in COVID-19. Produced via immunoSEQ multiplex PCR; TCRdb's table is partial and in-frame only. Of approximately 300,000 clones listed, around 82% are singletons. The sequenced sample was peripheral blood. The receptor set was obtained from a human donor with COVID-19, enrolled during active disease. The donor label of this sample is uncertain.

The V call is TRBV5-1, the J call TRBJ1-6; possibly TRBD1 for D (6 bases). This CDR3 has 15 residues. The V end lost 0 bases, the J end lost 7 bases, and 11 bases lay between the germline ends. CDR1 is SGHRS, CDR2 YFSETQ, per germline. CDR3 amino acids: CASSLAPGTNSPLHF. CDR3 in DNA: TGCGCCAGCAGCTTGGCCCCGGGGACAAATTCACCCCTCCACTTT.

The rearrangement joins TRBV6-5 to TRBJ2-1; D is undetermined. The CDR3 covers 13 residues. Germline-derived CDR1 and CDR2 are MNHEY and SVGAGI. V lost 7 bases and J lost 6, with 13 bases in between. The CDR3 bases are TGTGCCAGCATGGCTAGTAAGATCAATGAGCAGTTCTTC. As protein: CASMASKINEQFF.

The gene calls are TRBV10-2 and TRBJ1-4; D is undetermined. Germline V lookup: CDR1 WSHSY, CDR2 SAAADI. V shed 6 bases and J shed 6 bases, with 14 bases lying between them. The CDR3 is 14 amino acids. The CDR3, as DNA: TGCGCCAGCAGACAACCTCCCGAGGATGAAAAACTGTTTTTT. Its protein product is CASRQPPEDEKLFF.

The chain combines TRBV7-8 with TRBJ1-3; tentative D call: TRBD1 (6 bases). The CDR3 has 17 amino acids. V shed 4 bases and J shed 0 bases, with 16 bases lying between them. Germline V CDR1 and CDR2: SGHVS, FQNEAQ. The CDR3 DNA follows: TGTGCCAGCAGCTCCCAAGACAGGCCGAGCTCTGGAAACACCATATATTTT. Translation: CASSSQDRPSSGNTIYF. Complete variable domain (other parts from reference TRBV7-8 and TRBJ1-3): GAGVSQSPRYKVAKRGQDVALRCDPISGHVSLFWYQQALGQGPEFLTYFQNEAQLDKSGLPSDRFFAERPEGSVSTLKIQRTQQEDSAVYLCASSSQDRPSSGNTIYFGEGSWLTVV.

The chain uses TRBV5-6 and TRBJ2-1; 10 bases are a match to TRBD2. The V segment lost 4 bases and the J segment 5 bases; nucleotides outside the gene matches: 9. The CDR3 covers 16 residues. The germline V gene has CDR1 SGHDT and CDR2 YYEEEE. CDR3 residues: CASSLTSGLADNEQFF. In DNA, the CDR3 is TGTGCCAGCAGCCTGACCAGCGGACTAGCGGACAATGAGCAGTTCTTC.

CDR3 protein: CAWTPQRTSGRARETQYF. CDR3 nucleotides: TGTGCCTGGACCCCTCAGCGGACTAGCGGGAGGGCCAGAGAGACCCAGTACTTC. V is TRBV30 and J is TRBJ2-5, with 15 nucleotides matching TRBD2. Trimming removed 4 bases from V and 4 bases from J; junction bases left unmatched: 13. Germline assignment: CDR1 GTSNPN and CDR2 SVGIG (reference sequence). This CDR3 spans 18 amino acids.

The chain couples TRBV12-3 or TRBV12-4 to TRBJ1-2; unclear D gene. The V end was cut by 6 bases, the J end by 4 bases, with 12 bases between. This CDR3 spans 13 amino acids. CDR3 sequence reads: CASSPTTLYGYTF. For the CDR3, the DNA is TGTGCCAGCAGCCCGACAACGCTCTATGGCTACACCTTC.

This clone was counted only a few times. This chain joins TRBV5-1 and TRBJ1-1; possible D gene TRBD1, 6 bases. Germline V lookup: CDR1 SGHRS, CDR2 YFSETQ. V was clipped by 3 bases and J by 0 bases, with 12 bases between them. The CDR3 loop spans 15 amino acids. DNA for the CDR3: TGCGCCAGCAGCTCCACTACAGGGATGAACACTGAAGCTTTCTTT. Its translation is CASSSTTGMNTEAFF.

This clone was observed a single time. This sequence joins TRBV7-9 and TRBJ1-4; D is possibly TRBD1 (6 bases). The germline gives CDR1 SEHNR, CDR2 FQNEAQ (reference sequence). The CDR3 length is 15 residues. With 5 bases removed from V and 3 bases from J, the gap between germline ends came to 13 bases. The DNA of the CDR3 is TGTGCCAGCAGCAAGATACAGGGACCTAATGAAAAACTGTTTTTT. Residues: CASSKIQGPNEKLFF.

The gene calls are TRBV5-1 and TRBJ2-7; perhaps TRBD2 as D (5 bases). Germline lookup yields CDR1 SGHRS and CDR2 YFSETQ. V lost 2 bases and J lost 7, with 7 bases in between. The CDR3 covers 11 residues. CDR3 DNA: TGCGCCAGCAGCTTCGGGGAAGAGCAGTACTTC. It codes for CASSFGEEQYF. Full variable domain (rest looked up from reference TRBV5-1 and TRBJ2-7): KAGVTQTPRYLIKTRGQQVTLSCSPISGHRSVSWYQQTPGQGLQFLFEYFSETQRNKGNFPGRFSGRQFSNSRSEMNVSTLELGDSALYLCASSFGEEQYFGPGTRLTVT.

This clone was found a few times. The chain has TRBV24-1 and TRBJ1-1; D possibly corresponds to TRBD1 (6 bases). Germline V gene lookup returns CDR1 KGHDR and CDR2 SFDVKD. V was cut by 7 bases and J by 1 base, with 9 bases left in between. There are 13 residues in the CDR3. For the CDR3, the DNA is TGTGCCACCAGACCGGACAGGAACACTGAAGCTTTCTTT. It yields the protein CATRPDRNTEAFF.

This CDR3 reads CASSLALAGEETQYF. Written as DNA, the CDR3 is TGTGCCAGCAGCTTAGCACTAGCGGGAGAAGAGACCCAGTACTTC. The genes are TRBV7-2 and TRBJ2-5, with TRBD2 matching over 11 bases. Germline assignment: CDR1 SGHTA and CDR2 FQGNSA. The CDR3 has 15 amino acids. V trimming: 0 bases; J trimming: 3 bases; junction bases outside the gene matches: 0.

The rearrangement links TRBV6-2 or TRBV6-3 to TRBJ2-1, with 8 bases matching TRBD2. The CDR3 consists of 20 residues. V lost 5 bases to trimming and J lost 0 bases; unmatched junction nucleotides: 18. Germline V gene sequence: CDR1 MNHEY, CDR2 SVGEGT. The CDR3: CASSPHGHTSGVGSYNEQFF. The CDR3 coding sequence is TGTGCCAGCAGTCCCCACGGGCACACTAGCGGAGTAGGCTCCTACAATGAGCAGTTCTTC.

Only one count was recorded for this clone. This chain uses TRBV30 with TRBJ1-1; D possibly corresponds to TRBD1 (6 bases). Trimming pared 1 base from V and 0 bases from J, leaving 9 bases between. Germline assignment: CDR1 GTSNPN and CDR2 SVGIG (reference sequence). The CDR3 consists of 14 residues. This chain's CDR3 is CAWSADRMNTEAFF. CDR3 coding DNA: TGTGCCTGGAGTGCTGACAGGATGAACACTGAAGCTTTCTTT.

This chain links TRBV19 with TRBJ2-7; 10 bases map to TRBD1. CDR1 is LNHDA and CDR2 is SQIVND in the germline V gene (reference sequence). The CDR3 has 15 amino acids. V trimming: 3 bases; J trimming: 4 bases; junction bases outside the gene matches: 6. The CDR3 region is CASSISGQGLYEQYF. The CDR3 bases are TGTGCCAGTAGTATTTCGGGACAGGGGTTGTACGAGCAGTACTTC.

This clone was found once. The chain combines TRBV24-1 with TRBJ1-5; D not certain. Trimming shortened V by 4 bases and J by 6 bases, and 12 bases separated the two germline ends. Germline values: CDR1 KGHDR, CDR2 SFDVKD. The CDR3 length is 14 residues. The CDR3 DNA follows: TGTGCCACCAGTGACCGATTCTCAGGTCAGCCCCAGCATTTT. This translates into CATSDRFSGQPQHF.

The chain joins TRBV6-5 to TRBJ1-5; the match to TRBD1 covers 10 bases. V lost 8 bases to trimming and J lost 4 bases; unmatched junction nucleotides: 5. The CDR3 is 14 amino acids. Germline V gene data show CDR1 as MNHEY and CDR2 as SVGAGI. DNA of the CDR3: TGTGCCAGCCGCTGGGACAGGGGAAATCAGCCCCAGCATTTT. Its protein product is CASRWDRGNQPQHF.

This chain connects TRBV4-2 to TRBJ1-2; 9 bases align to TRBD1. The CDR3 contains 15 residues. CDR1 and CDR2 (germline): LGHNA, YNFKEQ. The V and J ends lost 0 bases and 8 bases, in that order; junction bases with no gene match: 7. The CDR3: CASSQERGGTGGYTF. The DNA of the CDR3 is TGTGCCAGCAGCCAAGAGCGTGGGGGGACAGGGGGCTACACCTTC.

This clone occurred once. This chain uses TRBV27 with TRBJ2-4; 9 nucleotides align to TRBD1. After removal of 7 bases from V and 5 bases from J, the junction contained 12 bases not matched to a gene. The CDR3 has 16 amino acids. From germline, CDR1 is MNHEY and CDR2 SMNVEV (reference sequence). The CDR3 loop is CASTPFTNRGQNIQYF. The DNA for the CDR3 is TGTGCCAGCACCCCCTTTACGAACAGGGGGCAAAACATTCAGTACTTC.

The chain recombines TRBV2 with TRBJ2-2, with 7 bases that match TRBD2. The V gene end was trimmed by 6 bases and the J gene end by 4 bases; junction bases not matched to a gene: 8. The length of the CDR3 is 15 residues. Germline V gene sequence: CDR1 SNHLY, CDR2 FYNNEI. The CDR3 DNA is TGTGCCAGCAGCGGGGTCCTAGCGGCCACCGGGGAGCTGTTTTTT. Translating gives CASSGVLAATGELFF.

Here the CDR3 DNA reads TGTGCCAGCAGCTTACCCAGGGGGCTCTATGGCTACACCTTC. Encoded protein: CASSLPRGLYGYTF. This chain joins TRBV7-9 and TRBJ1-2; 8 bases are a match to TRBD1. The V segment lost 2 bases and the J segment 4 bases; nucleotides outside the gene matches: 3. This CDR3 is built from 14 residues. Germline loops: CDR1 SEHNR, CDR2 FQNEAQ (reference sequence). The full variable domain, with the rest looked up from reference TRBV7-9 and TRBJ1-2, is DTGVSQNPRHKITKRGQNVTFRCDPISEHNRLYWYRQTLGQGPEFLTYFQNEAQLEKSRLLSDRFSAERPKGSFSTLEIQRTEQGDSAMYLCASSLPRGLYGYTFGSGTRLTVV.

The chain links TRBV29-1 to TRBJ2-1; a weak D match, TRBD2 (6 bases). V lost 5 bases to trimming and J lost 9 bases, with 23 bases between them. Germline V gene lookup returns CDR1 SQVTM and CDR2 ANQGSEA. The CDR3 contains 15 residues. This chain's CDR3 is CSVTKFYEGLGEQFF. The CDR3 DNA sequence: TGCAGCGTTACCAAGTTTTACGAGGGACTGGGTGAGCAGTTCTTC.

The CDR3, as DNA: TGTGCCAGTAGTATCGAGCGGGCAGTTTACAATGAGCAGTTCTTC. Its protein is CASSIERAVYNEQFF. The J gene is TRBJ2-1, the V gene TRBV19, with a weak D call TRBD2 (6 bases). The CDR3 loop spans 15 amino acids. Trimming pared 3 bases from V and 4 bases from J, leaving 13 bases between. Germline CDR1 is LNHDA and CDR2 is SQIVND (reference sequence).

V gene TRBV18 combines with J gene TRBJ2-1; TRBD1 matches 10 bases. J was trimmed by 4 bases and V by 2 bases; bases with no gene match: 8. CDR3 length: 17 amino acids. CDR1 and CDR2 (germline): KGHSH, LQKENI. The CDR3 nucleotides read TGTGCCAGCTCACCAAATCCCTGGGACAGGGGTTACAATGAGCAGTTCTTC. The encoded protein is CASSPNPWDRGYNEQFF. Full variable domain (remainder filled in from reference TRBV18 and TRBJ2-1): NAGVMQNPRHLVRRRGQEARLRCSPMKGHSHVYWYRQLPEEGLKFMVYLQKENIIDESGMPKERFSAEFPKEGPSILRIQQVVRGDSAAYFCASSPNPWDRGYNEQFFGPGTRLTVL.

The CDR3 coding sequence is TGTGCCAGCAGACAGGTTCCGAACACTGAAGCTTTCTTT. Translated: CASRQVPNTEAFF. The rearrangement links TRBV27 to TRBJ1-1; a weak D match, TRBD1 (5 bases). Trimming took 6 bases from V and 1 from J, leaving 9 bases between them. The CDR3 length is 13 residues. CDR1 and CDR2 from the germline V gene are MNHEY and SMNVEV (reference sequence).

The chain employs TRBV7-9 and TRBJ1-4; TRBD1 is a possible D gene (6 bases). Trimming took 6 bases from V and 4 from J, leaving 12 bases between them. This CDR3 is built from 14 residues. The germline gives CDR1 SEHNR, CDR2 FQNEAQ (reference sequence). The CDR3 coding sequence is TGTGCCAGCAGGATTCAGGGGAATAATGAAAAACTGTTTTTT. The encoded protein is CASRIQGNNEKLFF.

The table lists this clone with a count of one. The J gene is TRBJ1-3, the V gene TRBV9, with no clear D. V lost 3 bases and J 3 bases, leaving 10 bases between the germline ends. This CDR3 comprises 14 residues. The germline gives CDR1 SGDLS, CDR2 YYNGEE. CDR3 coding DNA: TGTGCCAGCAGCGCCGAGGGAGGTGGAAACACCATATATTTT. It specifies CASSAEGGGNTIYF.

The CDR3: CASNPTGGITEAFF. CDR3 DNA: TGTGCCAGCAACCCGACAGGGGGAATAACTGAAGCTTTCTTT. The V call is TRBV6-5, the J call TRBJ1-1; 9 nucleotides agree with TRBD1. The CDR3 covers 14 residues. Per the germline V gene, CDR1 is MNHEY and CDR2 is SVGAGI. Trimming at V came to 7 bases and at J to 5 bases, leaving 8 bases not matched to a gene.

V is TRBV29-1 and J is TRBJ2-1, with D maybe TRBD1 (6 bases). Looked up from germline, CDR1 is SQVTM and CDR2 is ANQGSEA. The germline V and J ends were trimmed by 5 bases and 6 bases, with 20 bases remaining between them. The CDR3 is made up of 15 amino acids. CDR3 in DNA: TGCAGCGTTCACGGCGCGGACAGCCTGTTCAATGAGCAGTTCTTC. It codes for CSVHGADSLFNEQFF.

CDR3: CASSSPGQGGGNQPQHF. In nucleotides, the CDR3 is TGTGCCAGCAGTTCTCCGGGACAGGGAGGTGGAAATCAGCCCCAGCATTTT. The genes are TRBV28 and TRBJ1-5, with TRBD1 identical over 9 bases. This CDR3 contains 17 residues. The ends lost 4 bases at V and 4 bases at J; junction bases unmatched: 11. CDR1 and CDR2 (germline): MDHEN, SYDVKM.

This clone was detected only a few times. The V gene is TRBV7-3, the J gene TRBJ2-7, with 9 bases identical to TRBD1. The CDR3 is 14 residues long. V trimming: 5 bases; J trimming: 1 base; junction bases outside the gene matches: 3. CDR1 and CDR2 (germline): SGHTA, FQGTGA. The CDR3 DNA reads as TGTGCCAGCAGCCCAGACAGGGGGTCCTACGAGCAGTACTTC. Amino acids: CASSPDRGSYEQYF.